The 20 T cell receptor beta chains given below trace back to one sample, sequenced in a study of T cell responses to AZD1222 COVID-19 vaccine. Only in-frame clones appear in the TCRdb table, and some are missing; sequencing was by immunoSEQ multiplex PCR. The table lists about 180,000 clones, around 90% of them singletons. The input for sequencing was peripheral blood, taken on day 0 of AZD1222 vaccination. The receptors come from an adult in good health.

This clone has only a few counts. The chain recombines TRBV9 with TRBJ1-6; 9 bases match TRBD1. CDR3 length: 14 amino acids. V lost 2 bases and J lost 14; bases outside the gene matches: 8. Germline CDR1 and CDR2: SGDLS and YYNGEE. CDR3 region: CASSVRPGQGALHF. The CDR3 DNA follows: TGTGCCAGCAGCGTGCGACCGGGACAGGGAGCCCTCCACTTT.

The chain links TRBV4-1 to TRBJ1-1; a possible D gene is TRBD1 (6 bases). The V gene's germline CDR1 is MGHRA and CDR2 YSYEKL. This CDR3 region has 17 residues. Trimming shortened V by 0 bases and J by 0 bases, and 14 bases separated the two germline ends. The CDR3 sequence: CASSQDVGQTMNTEAFF. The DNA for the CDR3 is TGCGCCAGCAGCCAAGATGTAGGACAGACTATGAACACTGAAGCTTTCTTT.

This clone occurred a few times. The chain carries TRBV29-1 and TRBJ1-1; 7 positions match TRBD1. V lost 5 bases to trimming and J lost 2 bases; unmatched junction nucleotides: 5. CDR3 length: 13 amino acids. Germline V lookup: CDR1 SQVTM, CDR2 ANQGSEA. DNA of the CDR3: TGCAGCGTTCTGACAGGGACCAACACTGAAGCTTTCTTT. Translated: CSVLTGTNTEAFF. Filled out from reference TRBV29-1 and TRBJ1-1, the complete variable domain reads SAVISQKPSRDICQRGTSLTIQCQVDSQVTMMFWYRQQPGQSLTLIATANQGSEATYESGFVIDKFPISRPNLTFSTLTVSNMSPEDSSIYLCSVLTGTNTEAFFGQGTRLTVV.

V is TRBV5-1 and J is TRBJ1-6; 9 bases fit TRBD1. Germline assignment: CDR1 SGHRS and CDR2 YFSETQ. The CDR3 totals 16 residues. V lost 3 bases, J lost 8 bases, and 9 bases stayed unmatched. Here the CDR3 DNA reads TGCGCCAGCAGCTCCCACCGGGACAGGGCATATTCACCCCTCCACTTT. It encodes CASSSHRDRAYSPLHF.

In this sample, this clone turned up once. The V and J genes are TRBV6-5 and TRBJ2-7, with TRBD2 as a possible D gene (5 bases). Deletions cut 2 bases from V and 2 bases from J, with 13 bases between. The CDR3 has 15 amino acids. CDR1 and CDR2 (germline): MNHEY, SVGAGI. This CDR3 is CASSYTSRVTYEQYF. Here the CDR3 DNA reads TGTGCCAGCAGTTACACTAGTCGGGTCACCTACGAGCAGTACTTC.

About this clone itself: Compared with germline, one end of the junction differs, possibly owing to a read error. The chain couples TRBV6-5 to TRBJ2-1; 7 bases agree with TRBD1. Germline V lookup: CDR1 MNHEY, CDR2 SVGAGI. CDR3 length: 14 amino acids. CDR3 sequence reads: CASNTGTAPQNLVF. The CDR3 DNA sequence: TGTGCCAGCAATACCGGGACAGCCCCTCAAAATTTGGTCTTC.

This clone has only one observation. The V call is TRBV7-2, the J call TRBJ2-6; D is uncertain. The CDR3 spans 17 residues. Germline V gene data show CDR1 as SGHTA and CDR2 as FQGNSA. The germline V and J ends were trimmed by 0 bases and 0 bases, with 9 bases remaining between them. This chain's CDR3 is CASSLAPPRSGANVLTF. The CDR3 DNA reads TGTGCCAGCAGCTTAGCGCCCCCCCGCTCTGGGGCCAACGTCCTGACTTTC.

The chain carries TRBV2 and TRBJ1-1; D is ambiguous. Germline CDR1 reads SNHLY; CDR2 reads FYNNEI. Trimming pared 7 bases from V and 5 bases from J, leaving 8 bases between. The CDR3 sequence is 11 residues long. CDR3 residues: CASMGRTEAFF. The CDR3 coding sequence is TGTGCCAGCATGGGGAGGACTGAAGCTTTCTTT.

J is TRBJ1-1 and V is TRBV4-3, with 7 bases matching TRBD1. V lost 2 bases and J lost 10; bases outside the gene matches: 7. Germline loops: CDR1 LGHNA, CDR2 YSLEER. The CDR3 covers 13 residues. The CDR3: CASSQRRGRPAFF. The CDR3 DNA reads TGCGCCAGCAGCCAACGAAGGGGGCGCCCAGCTTTCTTT.

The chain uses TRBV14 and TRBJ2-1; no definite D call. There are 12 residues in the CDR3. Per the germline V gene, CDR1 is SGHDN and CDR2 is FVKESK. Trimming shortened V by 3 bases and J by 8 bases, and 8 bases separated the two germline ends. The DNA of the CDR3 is TGTGCCAGCAGCCACTGGGATGATGAGCAGTTCTTC. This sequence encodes CASSHWDDEQFF.

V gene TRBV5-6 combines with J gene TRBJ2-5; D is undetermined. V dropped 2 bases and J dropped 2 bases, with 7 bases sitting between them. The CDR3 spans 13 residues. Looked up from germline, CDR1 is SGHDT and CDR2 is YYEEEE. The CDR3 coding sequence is TGTGCCAGCAGCTTCCACGGACAAGAGACCCAGTACTTC. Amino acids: CASSFHGQETQYF.

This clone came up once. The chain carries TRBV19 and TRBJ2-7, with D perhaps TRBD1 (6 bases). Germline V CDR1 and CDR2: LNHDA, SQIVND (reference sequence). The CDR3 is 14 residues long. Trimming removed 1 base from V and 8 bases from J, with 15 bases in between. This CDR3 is CASSIAHRESKQYF. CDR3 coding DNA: TGTGCCAGTAGTATAGCGCACAGGGAAAGCAAGCAGTACTTC.

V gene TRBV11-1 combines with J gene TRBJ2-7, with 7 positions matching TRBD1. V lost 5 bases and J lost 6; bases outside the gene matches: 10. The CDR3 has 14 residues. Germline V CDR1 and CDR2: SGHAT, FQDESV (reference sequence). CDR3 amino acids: CASSPRTGRVEQYF. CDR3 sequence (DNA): TGTGCCAGCAGCCCACGGACAGGTAGGGTCGAGCAGTACTTC.

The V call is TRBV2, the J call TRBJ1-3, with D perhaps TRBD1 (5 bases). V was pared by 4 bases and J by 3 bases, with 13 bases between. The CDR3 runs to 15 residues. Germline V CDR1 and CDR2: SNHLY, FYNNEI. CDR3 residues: CASSVDSTLGNTIYF. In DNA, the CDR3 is TGTGCCAGCAGTGTCGACAGTACTCTTGGAAACACCATATATTTT.

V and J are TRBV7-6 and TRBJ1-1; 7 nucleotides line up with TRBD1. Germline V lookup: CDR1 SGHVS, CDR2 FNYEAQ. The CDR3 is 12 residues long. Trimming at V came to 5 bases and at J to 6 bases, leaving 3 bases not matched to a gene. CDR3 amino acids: CASSATGPEAFF. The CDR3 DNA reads TGTGCCAGCAGCGCGACAGGGCCTGAAGCTTTCTTT.

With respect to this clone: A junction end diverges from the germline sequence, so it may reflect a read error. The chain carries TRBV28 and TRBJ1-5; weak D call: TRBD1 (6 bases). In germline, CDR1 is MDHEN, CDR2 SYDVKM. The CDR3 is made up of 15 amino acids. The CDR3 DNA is TGTGGCAGCAACTTGGGGGGGGCAGGTAATCAGCCCCAGCATTTT. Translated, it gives CGSNLGGAGNQPQHF. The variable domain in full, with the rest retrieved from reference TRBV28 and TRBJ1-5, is DVKVTQSSRYLVKRTGEKVFLECVQDMDHENMFWYRQDPGLGLRLIYFSYDVKMKEKGDIPEGYSVSREKKERFSLILESASTNQTSMYLCGSNLGGAGNQPQHFGDGTRLSIL.

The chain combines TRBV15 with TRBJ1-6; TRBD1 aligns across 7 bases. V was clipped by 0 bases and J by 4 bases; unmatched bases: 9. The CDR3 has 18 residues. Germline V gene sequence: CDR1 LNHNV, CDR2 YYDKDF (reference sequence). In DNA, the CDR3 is TGTGCCACCAGCAGAGATAACCGCTTACAGGGGTATAATTCACCCCTCCACTTT. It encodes CATSRDNRLQGYNSPLHF.

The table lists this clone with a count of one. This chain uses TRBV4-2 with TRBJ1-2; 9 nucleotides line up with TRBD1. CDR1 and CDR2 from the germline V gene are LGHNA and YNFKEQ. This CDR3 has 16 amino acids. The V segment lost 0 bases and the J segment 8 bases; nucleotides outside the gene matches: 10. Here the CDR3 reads CASSQDLQGARWGYTF. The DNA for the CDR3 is TGTGCCAGCAGCCAAGATCTACAGGGGGCGCGTTGGGGCTACACCTTC.

The CDR3 DNA reads TGTGCCAGCAGCCCTGGGGACAGGGGCAACGAGCAGTACTTC. Translated, it gives CASSPGDRGNEQYF. This chain uses TRBV5-8 with TRBJ2-7; 10 nucleotides line up with TRBD1. V dropped 4 bases and J dropped 5; count of bases not matched to a gene: 6. Germline V lookup: CDR1 SGHTS, CDR2 YDEGEE. The CDR3 length is 14 residues.

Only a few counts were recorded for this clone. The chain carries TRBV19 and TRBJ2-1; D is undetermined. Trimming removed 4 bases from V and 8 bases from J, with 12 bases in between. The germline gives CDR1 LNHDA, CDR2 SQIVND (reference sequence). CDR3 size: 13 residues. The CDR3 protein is CASSNSAVDEQFF. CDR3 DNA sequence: TGTGCCAGTAGTAATTCGGCGGTTGATGAGCAGTTCTTC.